The subject of this entry is one T cell receptor beta chain. PCR amplification relied on 60 Vbeta primers (plus 13 Jbeta primers). The repertoire was sequenced with immunoSEQ multiplex PCR; TCRdb's copy has only in-frame clones and lacks some. The repertoire includes 150,000 to 200,000 clones, roughly 79% of them detected once, and 7.4% sits in the top ten. This entry belongs to a study of cytomegalovirus exposure and HLA in healthy donors. The sample consisted of PBMCs. This clonotype was sampled from a male donor in good health and CMV-seropositive.

CDR3 residues: CAWGEGNTIYF. The CDR3 coding sequence is TGTGCCTGGGGGGAGGGAAACACCATATATTTT. The chain is built from TRBV30 and TRBJ1-3; D gene unclear. Germline loops: CDR1 GTSNPN, CDR2 SVGIG (reference sequence). The CDR3 loop spans 11 amino acids. The germline V and J ends were trimmed by 5 bases and 4 bases, with 6 bases remaining between them.